The clone carrying this TCR beta chain was observed once. This sample was taken from a study of blood T cells in healthy people across ages. Primers used in a second PCR of roughly 6 to 11 cycles were a sample-barcoded 5' primer and a J-beta primer mix. MiXCR, applied by TCRdb to the 5' RACE reads, yields one record per CDR3 protein. The repertoire holds just under 900,000 distinct CDR3 sequences, with under 30% as singletons. CDR1 is SGHTA, CDR2 FQGTGA, per germline. The CDR3 is 15 amino acids. The TCR comes from a woman over 75 in good health. The genes are TRBV7-3 and TRBJ2-7, with 10 bases matching TRBD2. The J call may be wrong; the DNA end is better matched by TRBJ2-5. The material sequenced was blood. The CDR3 coding sequence is TGTGCCAGCAGCTCGATAGCGGGAGGAGGAGAGACCCAGTACTTC. It codes for CASSSIAGGGETQYF.